One TCR beta chain is described in this entry. Full-length variable regions came from constant-region reverse primers plus semi-nested Nested Universal Primer A PCR. TCRdb used MiXCR to reprocess the 5' RACE reads, holding one entry per CDR3 protein. This sample has just over 60,000 distinct CDR3 sequences, with under 35% found just once. The receptor comes from a female donor with breast cancer. Sequenced sample: tumor-infiltrating naive CD4+ T cells sorted from the breast tumor. Subset indicated: naive CD4+ T cells, CD4+CD45RA+CD25-.

The CDR3: CASNIGRGSTDTQYF. DNA for the CDR3: TGTGCCAGCAACATAGGCAGGGGGAGCACAGATACGCAGTATTTT. The V gene is TRBV6-1, the J gene TRBJ2-3, with TRBD1 identical over 7 bases. CDR3 size: 15 residues. Unmatched junction bases numbered 7, after V lost 7 bases and J lost 0 bases. Germline-derived CDR1 and CDR2 are MNHNS and SASEGT.